This TCR beta chain comes out of a study of Tregs in tolerant kidney transplant recipients. The V gene lost 11 bases and the J gene lost 2 bases, with 21 bases spanning the gap. The CDR3 totals 15 residues. Germline V CDR1 and CDR2: MNHEY, SMNVEV (reference sequence). Clones were read by immunoSEQ multiplex PCR, and TCRdb kept only the in-frame ones, dropping some. This sample has some 68,000 clones, with around 84% found just once. The chain couples TRBV27 to TRBJ1-2, with TRBD1 as a possible D gene (6 bases). The TCR sequence derives from a human donor in good health. Sequenced sample: CD4+ T cells from blood. The CDR3 DNA follows: TGTGCCCCTCCCCTAGGGGGTGCGGGCAACTATGGCTACACCTTC. This encodes CAPPLGGAGNYGYTF.